The next 7 T cell receptor beta chains were all read from a single sample in a study of shared clonotypes between healthy human individuals. Sequenced by immunoSEQ multiplex PCR; TCRdb stores in-frame clones only, minus some. Of approximately 980,000 clones in the sample, 76% were seen once. The sequencing sample was made of memory CD4+ T cells sorted from blood. Noted subset: CD45RA-negative fraction. The receptor set was obtained from a man aged 18 to 35 in good health.

V is TRBV19 and J is TRBJ2-3; D tentatively reads TRBD1 or TRBD2 (5 bases each). CDR1 LNHDA and CDR2 SQIVND come from the germline V gene (reference sequence). CDR3 length equals 14 residues. Trimming left V 0 bases short and J 9 bases short, with 13 bases between. This CDR3 is CASSIDRTLGTQYF. DNA for the CDR3: TGTGCCAGTAGTATAGATAGGACACTAGGAACGCAGTATTTT.

The chain carries TRBV6-6 and TRBJ1-2; possibly TRBD1 for D (5 bases). CDR3 length: 14 residues. CDR1 and CDR2 from the germline V gene are MNHNY and SVGAGI (reference sequence). V lost 6 bases and J lost 5, with 16 bases in between. This CDR3 is CASSSPQGGYGYTF. The DNA for the CDR3 is TGTGCCAGCAGCTCCCCGCAGGGAGGGTATGGCTACACCTTC.

The genes are TRBV6-1 and TRBJ2-1; TRBD1 might be the D (5 bases). Germline CDR1 is MNHNS and CDR2 is SASEGT. This CDR3 has 14 residues. Deletions cut 10 bases from V and 0 bases from J, with 13 bases between. This CDR3 reads CATRQPSSYNEQFF. DNA of the CDR3: TGTGCCACACGACAGCCTAGCTCCTACAATGAGCAGTTCTTC.

The CDR3 nucleotides read TGCGCCAGCAGGACGGGAGGGGGCACCGGGGAGCTGTTTTTT. Protein sequence: CASRTGGGTGELFF. V gene TRBV10-2 combines with J gene TRBJ2-2; 8 bases line up with TRBD2. V trimming: 6 bases; J trimming: 4 bases; junction bases outside the gene matches: 4. This CDR3 has 14 amino acids. Germline V gives CDR1 WSHSY, CDR2 SAAADI.

V gene TRBV2 combines with J gene TRBJ1-1; TRBD1 agrees at 8 bases. This CDR3 has 15 residues. Germline CDR1 is SNHLY and CDR2 is FYNNEI. Unmatched junction bases numbered 7, after V lost 5 bases and J lost 2 bases. This CDR3 reads CASSPNDRGNTEAFF. The CDR3 bases are TGTGCCAGCAGTCCTAATGACAGGGGCAACACTGAAGCTTTCTTT.

The count of this clone is one. The chain couples TRBV30 to TRBJ1-1; no reliable D call. Germline V lookup: CDR1 GTSNPN, CDR2 SVGIG (reference sequence). Trimming took 7 bases from V and 3 from J, leaving 12 bases between them. The CDR3 sequence is 12 residues long. For the CDR3, the DNA is TGTGCCTCGACGGCTGCGTACACTGAAGCTTTCTTT. It translates to CASTAAYTEAFF. The full variable domain, in which reference TRBV30 and TRBJ1-1 provide the parts outside the CDR3, is SQTIHQWPATLVQPVGSPLSLECTVEGTSNPNLYWYRQAAGRGLQLLFYSVGIGQISSEVPQNLSASRPQDRQFILSSKKLLLSDSGFYLCASTAAYTEAFFGQGTRLTVV.

The J gene is TRBJ2-3, the V gene TRBV27; 7 nucleotides match TRBD2. J lost 8 bases, V lost 4 bases, and 6 bases had no gene match. Germline V lookup: CDR1 MNHEY, CDR2 SMNVEV (reference sequence). This CDR3 has 13 amino acids. CDR3 bases: TGTGCCAGCAGTTCTTCCCCGGGGGGTACGCAGTATTTT. Protein: CASSSSPGGTQYF.